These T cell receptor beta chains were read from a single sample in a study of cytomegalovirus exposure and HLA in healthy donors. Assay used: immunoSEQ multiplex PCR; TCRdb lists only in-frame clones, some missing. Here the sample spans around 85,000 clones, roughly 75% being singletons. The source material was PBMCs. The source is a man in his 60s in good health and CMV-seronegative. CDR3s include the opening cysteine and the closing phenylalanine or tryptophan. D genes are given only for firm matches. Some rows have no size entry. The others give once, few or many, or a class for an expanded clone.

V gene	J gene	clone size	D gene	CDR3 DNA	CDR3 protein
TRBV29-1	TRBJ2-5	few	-	TGCAGCGTTGAAGATCCTGCGGGGGCCCAAGAGACCCAGTACTTC	CSVEDPAGAQETQYF
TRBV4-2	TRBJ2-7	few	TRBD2	TGTGCCAGCAGCCAAGGGACTAGCGGGGCCTACGAGCAGTACTTC	CASSQGTSGAYEQYF
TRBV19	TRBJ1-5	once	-	TGTGCCAGTAGTATTTTCTCCTATGGCAATCAGCCCCAGCATTTT	CASSIFSYGNQPQHF
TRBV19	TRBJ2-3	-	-	TGTGCCAGTAGTCCTCAGGGTTACACAGATACGCAGTATTTT	CASSPQGYTDTQYF
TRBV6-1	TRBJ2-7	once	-	TGTGCCAGCAGTGAACTTCCGGGATCCTCCTACGAGCAGTACTTC	CASSELPGSSYEQYF
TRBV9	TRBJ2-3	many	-	TGTGCCAGCAGCGCCCGGACAGATACGCAGTATTTT	CASSARTDTQYF
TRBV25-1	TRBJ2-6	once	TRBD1	TGTGCCAGCAGTGACGCCCGACAGGGGGCGCCTGGGGCCAACGTCCTGACTTTC	CASSDARQGAPGANVLTF
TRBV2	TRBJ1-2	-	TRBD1	TGTGCCAGCACTCTTAGACAGGGTGGCCTATGGGGCTACACCTTC	CASTLRQGGLWGYTF
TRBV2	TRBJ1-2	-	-	TGTGCCAGTCCATACCTTACAGGGCCAGGCGGCTACACCTTC	CASPYLTGPGGYTF
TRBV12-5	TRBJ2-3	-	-	TGTGCTAGTGGCAGGACGGGACAACCCACAGATACGCAGTATTTT	CASGRTGQPTDTQYF
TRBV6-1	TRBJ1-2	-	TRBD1	TGTGCCAGCAGTCCACAGGGGGCTGGCTATGGCTACACCTTC	CASSPQGAGYGYTF
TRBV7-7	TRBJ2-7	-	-	TGTGCCAGCAGCTTAGCGGGAGGTTCCTACGAGCAGTACTTC	CASSLAGGSYEQYF
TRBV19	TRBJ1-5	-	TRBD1	TGTGCCAGTACCTCCTCGGACAGGGGGGACAATCAGCCCCAGCATTTT	CASTSSDRGDNQPQHF
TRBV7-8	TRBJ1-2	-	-	TGTGCCAGCAGCCTCACCGGGAGCTATGGCTACACCTTC	CASSLTGSYGYTF
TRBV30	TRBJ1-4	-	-	TGTGCCTGCAAAGGTCCAGGCGAGGGTGAAAAACTGTTTTTT	CACKGPGEGEKLFF
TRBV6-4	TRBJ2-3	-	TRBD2	TGTGCCAGCAGTGAGGGGGGGGGAGCAGATACGCAGTATTTT	CASSEGGGADTQYF
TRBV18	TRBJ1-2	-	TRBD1	TGTGCCAGCTCACCGCGGGACAGGGAAAACTATGGCTACACCTTC	CASSPRDRENYGYTF
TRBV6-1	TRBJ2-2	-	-	TGTGCCACCCTACTCCAGGGTACCGGGGAGCTGTTTTTT	CATLLQGTGELFF
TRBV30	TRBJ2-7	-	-	TGTGCCTGGAGCTACGGGGCCTACGAGCAGTACTTC	CAWSYGAYEQYF
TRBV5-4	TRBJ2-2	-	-	TGTGCCAGCAGCTTCGGGGGATGGGGCACCGGGGAGCTGTTTTTT	CASSFGGWGTGELFF
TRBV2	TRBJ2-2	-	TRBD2	TGTGCCAGCAGAATAGCGGGGGGTTTAGGGGAGCTGTTTTTT	CASRIAGGLGELFF
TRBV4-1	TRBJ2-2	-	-	TGCGCCAGCAGCCAAGAAGGGCAGGGGAGCACCGGGGAGCTGTTTTTT	CASSQEGQGSTGELFF
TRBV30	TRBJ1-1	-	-	TGTGCCTGGAGTGGACAGGTGAACACTGAAGCTTTCTTT	CAWSGQVNTEAFF
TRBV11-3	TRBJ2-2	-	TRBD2	TGTGCCAGCAGGCCCGGACTAGCGGAGAACACCGGGGAGCTGTTTTTT	CASRPGLAENTGELFF
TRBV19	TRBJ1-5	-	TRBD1	TGTGCCAGTAGTCCCACGACAGGGAGATCAAATCAGCCCCAGCATTTT	CASSPTTGRSNQPQHF
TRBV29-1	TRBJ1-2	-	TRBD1	TGCAGCGTTAAATCACAGGGGGAGTCTGGTGGCTACACCTTC	CSVKSQGESGGYTF
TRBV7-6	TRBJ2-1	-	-	TGTGCCAGCAGCCCAGGCACTTACAATGAGCAGTTCTTC	CASSPGTYNEQFF
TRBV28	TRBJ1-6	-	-	TGTGCCAGCAAGCCCGCGGAGGGGTTGAGTTCACCCCTCCACTTT	CASKPAEGLSSPLHF
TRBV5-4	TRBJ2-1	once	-	TGTGCCAGCAGCTATAGCAGCTACAATGAGCAGTTCTTC	CASSYSSYNEQFF
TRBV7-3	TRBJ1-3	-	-	TGTGCCAGCAGCTTGTCCCCAGGGGCTGGAAACACCATATATTTT	CASSLSPGAGNTIYF
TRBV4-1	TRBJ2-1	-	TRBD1	TGCGCCAGCAGCCAATCCGGACAGGGGGCTTACAATGAGCAGTTCTTC	CASSQSGQGAYNEQFF
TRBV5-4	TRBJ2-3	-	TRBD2	TGTGCCAGCAGCTCGGGAGGCCGAAGGACAGATACGCAGTATTTT	CASSSGGRRTDTQYF
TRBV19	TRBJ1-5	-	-	TGTGCCAGTAGCTTACAGGAAGATCAGCCCCAGCATTTT	CASSLQEDQPQHF
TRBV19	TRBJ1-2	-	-	TGTGCCAGTAGCCCGATAGAATTCGCTAACTATGGCTACACCTTC	CASSPIEFANYGYTF
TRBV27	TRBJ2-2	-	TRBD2	TGTGCCAGCAGTTCTCAAAGCGGGGGGGCAGGGGAGCTGTTTTTT	CASSSQSGGAGELFF
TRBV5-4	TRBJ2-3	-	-	TGTGCCAGCAGCTCTGCGGGAGATACGCAGTATTTT	CASSSAGDTQYF
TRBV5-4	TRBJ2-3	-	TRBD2	TGTGCCAGCAGCTTGGAGCGGGGGGCCAGAGATACGCAGTATTTT	CASSLERGARDTQYF
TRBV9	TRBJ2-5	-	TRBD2	TGTGCCAGCAGCGTAGGAGGCGGGGGGTCAGAGACCCAGTACTTC	CASSVGGGGSETQYF
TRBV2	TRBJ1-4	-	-	TGTGCCAGCTCCGGACAGACAACTAATGAAAAACTGTTTTTT	CASSGQTTNEKLFF
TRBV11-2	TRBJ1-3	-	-	TGTGCCAGCAGCTTCGGGGGTCAAAACACCATATATTTT	CASSFGGQNTIYF
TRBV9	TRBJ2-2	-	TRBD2	TGTGCCAGCAGCGTATTATCGGGGGGTGGCACCGGGGAGCTGTTTTTT	CASSVLSGGGTGELFF
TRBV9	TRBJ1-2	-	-	TGTGCCAGCAGCGCTAAGCCAACCCCGTATGGCTACACCTTC	CASSAKPTPYGYTF
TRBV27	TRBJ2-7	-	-	TGTGCCAGCAGTGCCCGACTGAGCTCCTACGAGCAGTACTTC	CASSARLSSYEQYF
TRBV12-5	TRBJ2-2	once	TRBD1	TGTGCTAGTGGTTTGGTAAAGATGAGGGACAGGGGCACCGGGGAGCTGTTTTTT	CASGLVKMRDRGTGELFF
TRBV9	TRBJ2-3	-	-	TGTGCCAGCAGCGTAGGACTAGGTGGCTCCACAGATACGCAGTATTTT	CASSVGLGGSTDTQYF
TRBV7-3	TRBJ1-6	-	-	TGTGCCAGCAGCGCCCAGGGTAGGGATAATTCACCCCTCCACTTT	CASSAQGRDNSPLHF
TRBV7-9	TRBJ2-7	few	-	TGTGCCAGCAGCTCCCAGGGGGGCGAGCAGTACTTC	CASSSQGGEQYF
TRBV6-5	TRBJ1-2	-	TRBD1	TGTGCCAGCAGCCTTGGACAGGGCCCTGGCTACACCTTC	CASSLGQGPGYTF
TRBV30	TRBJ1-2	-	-	TGTGCCTGGAGTGAGAGGGCTGGCTACACCTTC	CAWSERAGYTF
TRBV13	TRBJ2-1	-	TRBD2	TGTGCCAGCAGCGCCACTAGCGCCACCTACAATGAGCAGTTCTTC	CASSATSATYNEQFF